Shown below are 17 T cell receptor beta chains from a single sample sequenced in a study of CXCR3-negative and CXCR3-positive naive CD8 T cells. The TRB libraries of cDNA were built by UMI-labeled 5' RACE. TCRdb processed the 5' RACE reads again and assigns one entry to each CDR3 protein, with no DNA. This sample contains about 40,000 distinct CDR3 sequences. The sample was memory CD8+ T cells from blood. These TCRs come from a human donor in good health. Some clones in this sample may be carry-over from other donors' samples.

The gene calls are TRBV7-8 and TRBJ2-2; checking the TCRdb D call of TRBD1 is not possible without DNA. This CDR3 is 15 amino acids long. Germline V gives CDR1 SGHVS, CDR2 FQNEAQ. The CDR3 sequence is CASSFPGRGHGELFF.

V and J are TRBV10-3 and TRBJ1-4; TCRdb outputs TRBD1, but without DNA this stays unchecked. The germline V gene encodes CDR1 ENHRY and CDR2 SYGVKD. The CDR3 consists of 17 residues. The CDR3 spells CAILSPGQGITNEKLFF.

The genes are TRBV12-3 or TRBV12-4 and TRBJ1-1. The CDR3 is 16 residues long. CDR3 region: CASSDLIGGENTEAFF.

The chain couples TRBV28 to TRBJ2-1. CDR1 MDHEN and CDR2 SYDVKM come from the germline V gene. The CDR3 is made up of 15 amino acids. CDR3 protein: CASSNIRGSDNEQFF. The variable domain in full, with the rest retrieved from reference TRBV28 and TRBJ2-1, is DVKVTQSSRYLVKRTGEKVFLECVQDMDHENMFWYRQDPGLGLRLIYFSYDVKMKEKGDIPEGYSVSREKKERFSLILESASTNQTSMYLCASSNIRGSDNEQFFGPGTRLTVL.

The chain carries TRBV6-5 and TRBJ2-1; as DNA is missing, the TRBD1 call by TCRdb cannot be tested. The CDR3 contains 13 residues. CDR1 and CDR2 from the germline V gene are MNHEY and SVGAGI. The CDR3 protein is CASQDRGLDEQFF.

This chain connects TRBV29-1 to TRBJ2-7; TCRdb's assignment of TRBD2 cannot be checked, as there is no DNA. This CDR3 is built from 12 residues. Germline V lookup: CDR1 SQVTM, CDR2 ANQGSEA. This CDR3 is CSAEGDSYEQYF.

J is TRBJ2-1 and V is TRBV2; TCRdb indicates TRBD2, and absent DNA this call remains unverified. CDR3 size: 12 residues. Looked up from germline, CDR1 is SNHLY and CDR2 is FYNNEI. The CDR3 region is CASSPRTDEQFF.

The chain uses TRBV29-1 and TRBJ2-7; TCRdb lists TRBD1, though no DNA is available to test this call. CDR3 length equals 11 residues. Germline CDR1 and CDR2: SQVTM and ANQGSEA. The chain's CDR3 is CSGIDSYEQYF.

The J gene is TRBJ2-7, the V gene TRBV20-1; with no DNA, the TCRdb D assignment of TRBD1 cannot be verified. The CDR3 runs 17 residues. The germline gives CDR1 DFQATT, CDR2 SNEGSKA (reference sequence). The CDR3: CSAPASILRNIPYEQYF.

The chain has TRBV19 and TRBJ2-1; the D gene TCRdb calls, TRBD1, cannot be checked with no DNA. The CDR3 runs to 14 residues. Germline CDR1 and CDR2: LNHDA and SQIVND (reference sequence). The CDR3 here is CASSSAGVYNEQFF.

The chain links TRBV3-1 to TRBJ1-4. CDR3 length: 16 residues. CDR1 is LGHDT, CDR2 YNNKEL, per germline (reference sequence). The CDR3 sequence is CASSPLGGTTNEKLFF.

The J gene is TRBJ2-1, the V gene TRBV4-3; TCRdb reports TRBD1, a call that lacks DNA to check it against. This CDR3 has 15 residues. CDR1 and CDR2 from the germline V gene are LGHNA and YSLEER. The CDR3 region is CASSQDWGSVNEQFF.

CDR3 sequence reads: CSGRVGLGQRMTSGGVNEQFF. The rearrangement uses TRBV29-1 and TRBJ2-1; TCRdb lists TRBD2, though no DNA is available to test this call. The germline V gene encodes CDR1 SQVTM and CDR2 ANQGSEA. The CDR3 runs 21 residues.

The CDR3: CASSPRGVGPEAFF. This chain connects TRBV14 to TRBJ1-1; the D call of TRBD1 rests on TCRdb alone, since no DNA is present to check it. Germline loops: CDR1 SGHDN, CDR2 FVKESK. The CDR3 is 14 amino acids.

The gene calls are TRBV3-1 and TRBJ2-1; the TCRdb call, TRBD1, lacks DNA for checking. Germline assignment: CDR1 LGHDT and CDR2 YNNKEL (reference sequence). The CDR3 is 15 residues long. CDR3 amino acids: CASRATGFGYNEQFF.

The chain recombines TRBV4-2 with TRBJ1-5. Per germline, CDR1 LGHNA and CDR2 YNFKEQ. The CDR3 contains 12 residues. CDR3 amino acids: CASSQGGQPQHF.

The CDR3: CASSLASFLYEQYF. The genes are TRBV5-6 and TRBJ2-7; TCRdb names TRBD2, which stays unverified in the absence of DNA. The CDR3 consists of 14 residues. Per germline, CDR1 SGHDT and CDR2 YYEEEE.